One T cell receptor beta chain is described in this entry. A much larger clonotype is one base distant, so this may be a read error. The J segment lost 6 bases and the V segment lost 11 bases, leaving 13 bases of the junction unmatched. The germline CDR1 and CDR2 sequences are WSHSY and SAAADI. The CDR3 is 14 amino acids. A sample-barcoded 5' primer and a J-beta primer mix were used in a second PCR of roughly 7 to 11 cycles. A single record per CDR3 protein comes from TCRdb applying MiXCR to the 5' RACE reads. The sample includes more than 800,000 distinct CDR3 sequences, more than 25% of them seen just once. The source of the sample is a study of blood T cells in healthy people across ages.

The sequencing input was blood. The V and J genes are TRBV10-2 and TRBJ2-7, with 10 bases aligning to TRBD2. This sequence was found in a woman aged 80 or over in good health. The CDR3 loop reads CAARSGGDVGEQYF. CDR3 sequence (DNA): TGCGCCGCGAGGAGCGGGGGGGATGTTGGCGAGCAGTACTTC.